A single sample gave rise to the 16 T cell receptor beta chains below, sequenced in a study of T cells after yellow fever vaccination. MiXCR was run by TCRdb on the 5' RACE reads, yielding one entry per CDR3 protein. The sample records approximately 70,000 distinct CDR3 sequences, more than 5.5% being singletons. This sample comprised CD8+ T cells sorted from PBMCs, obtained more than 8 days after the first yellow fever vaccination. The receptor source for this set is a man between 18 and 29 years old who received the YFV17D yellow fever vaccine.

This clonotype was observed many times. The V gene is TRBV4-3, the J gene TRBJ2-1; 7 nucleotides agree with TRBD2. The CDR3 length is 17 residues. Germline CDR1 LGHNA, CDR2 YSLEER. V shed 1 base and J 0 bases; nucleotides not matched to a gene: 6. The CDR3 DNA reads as TGCGCCAGCAGCCAAGGTCCCGGGGGGAACTCCTACAATGAGCAGTTCTTC. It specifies CASSQGPGGNSYNEQFF.

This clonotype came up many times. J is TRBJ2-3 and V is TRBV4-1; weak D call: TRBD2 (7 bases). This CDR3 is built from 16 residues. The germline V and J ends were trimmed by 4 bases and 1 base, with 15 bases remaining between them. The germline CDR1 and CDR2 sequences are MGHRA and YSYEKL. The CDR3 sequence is CASSLEGGGGTDTQYF. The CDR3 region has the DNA TGCGCCAGCAGCCTCGAAGGAGGGGGGGGCACAGATACGCAGTATTTT.

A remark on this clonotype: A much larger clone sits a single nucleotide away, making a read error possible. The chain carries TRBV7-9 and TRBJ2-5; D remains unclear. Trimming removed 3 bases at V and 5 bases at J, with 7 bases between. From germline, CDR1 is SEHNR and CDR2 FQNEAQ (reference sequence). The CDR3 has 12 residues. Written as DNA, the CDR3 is TGTGCCAGCAGCTTCGCTTTGGAGACCCAGTACTTC. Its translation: CASSFALETQYF.

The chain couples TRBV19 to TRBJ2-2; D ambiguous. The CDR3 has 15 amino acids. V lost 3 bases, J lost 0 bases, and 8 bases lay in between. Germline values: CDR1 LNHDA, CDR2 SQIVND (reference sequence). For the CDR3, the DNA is TGTGCCAGTAGTATTTGGGCAGCGAACACCGGGGAGCTGTTTTTT. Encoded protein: CASSIWAANTGELFF.

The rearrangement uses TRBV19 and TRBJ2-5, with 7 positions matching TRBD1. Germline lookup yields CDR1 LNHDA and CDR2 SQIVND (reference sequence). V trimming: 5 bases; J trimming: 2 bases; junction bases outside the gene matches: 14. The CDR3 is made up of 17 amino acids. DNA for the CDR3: TGTGCCAGTAGTTCCGGGACAGAACCTTGGCCACAAGAGACCCAGTACTTC. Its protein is CASSSGTEPWPQETQYF. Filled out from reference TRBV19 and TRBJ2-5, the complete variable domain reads DGGITQSPKYLFRKEGQNVTLSCEQNLNHDAMYWYRQDPGQGLRLIYYSQIVNDFQKGDIAEGYSVSREKKESFPLTVTSAQKNPTAFYLCASSSGTEPWPQETQYFGPGTRLLVL.

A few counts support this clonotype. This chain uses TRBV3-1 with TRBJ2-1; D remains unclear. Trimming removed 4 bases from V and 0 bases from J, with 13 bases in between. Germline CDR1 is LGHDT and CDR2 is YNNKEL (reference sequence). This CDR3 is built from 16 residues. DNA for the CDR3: TGTGCCAGCAGCCCAGTCGCCGTTTTCTCCTACAATGAGCAGTTCTTC. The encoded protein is CASSPVAVFSYNEQFF.

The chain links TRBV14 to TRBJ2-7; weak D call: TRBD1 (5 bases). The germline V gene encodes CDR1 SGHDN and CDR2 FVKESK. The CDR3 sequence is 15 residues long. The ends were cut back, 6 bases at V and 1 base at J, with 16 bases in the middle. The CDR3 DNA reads TGTGCCAGCAGGCAAAGGACATCCCCTTCCTACGAGCAGTACTTC. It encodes CASRQRTSPSYEQYF.

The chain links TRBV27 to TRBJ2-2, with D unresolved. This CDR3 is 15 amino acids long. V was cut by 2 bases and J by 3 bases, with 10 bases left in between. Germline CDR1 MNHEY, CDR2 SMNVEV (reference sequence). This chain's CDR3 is CASSLRLSYTGELFF. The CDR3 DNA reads TGTGCCAGCAGTTTACGTCTCTCTTACACCGGGGAGCTGTTTTTT.

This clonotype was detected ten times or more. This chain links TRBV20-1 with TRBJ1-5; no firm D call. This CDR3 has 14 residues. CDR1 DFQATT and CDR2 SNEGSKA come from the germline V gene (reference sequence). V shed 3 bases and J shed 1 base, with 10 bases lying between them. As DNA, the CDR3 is TGCAGTGCTAGCCTTGAGGGAAGCAATCAGCCCCAGCATTTT. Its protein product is CSASLEGSNQPQHF.

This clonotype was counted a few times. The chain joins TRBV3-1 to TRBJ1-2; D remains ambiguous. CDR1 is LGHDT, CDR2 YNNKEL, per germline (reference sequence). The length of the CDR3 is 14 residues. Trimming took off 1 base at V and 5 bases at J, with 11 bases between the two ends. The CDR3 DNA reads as TGTGCCAGCAGCCAAGCGTCGAGTAGATATGGCTACACCTTC. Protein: CASSQASSRYGYTF.

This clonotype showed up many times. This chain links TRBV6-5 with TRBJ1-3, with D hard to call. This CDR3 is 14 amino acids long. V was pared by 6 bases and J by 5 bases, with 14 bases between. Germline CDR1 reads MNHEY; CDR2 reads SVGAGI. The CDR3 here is CASSPNGIRNTIYF. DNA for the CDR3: TGTGCCAGCAGCCCTAACGGGATAAGAAACACCATATATTTT.

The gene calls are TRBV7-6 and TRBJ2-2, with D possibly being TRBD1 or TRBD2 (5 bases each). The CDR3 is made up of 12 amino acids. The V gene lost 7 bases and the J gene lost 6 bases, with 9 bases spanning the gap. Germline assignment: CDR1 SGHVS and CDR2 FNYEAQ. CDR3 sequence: CASMGEAGELFF. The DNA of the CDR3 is TGTGCCAGCATGGGGGAAGCCGGGGAGCTGTTTTTT.

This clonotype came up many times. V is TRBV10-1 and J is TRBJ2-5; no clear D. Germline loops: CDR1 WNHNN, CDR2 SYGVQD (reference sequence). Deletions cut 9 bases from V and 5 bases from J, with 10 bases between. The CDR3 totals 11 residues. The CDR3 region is CARKDEETQYF. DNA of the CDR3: TGCGCCAGAAAGGATGAGGAGACCCAGTACTTC.

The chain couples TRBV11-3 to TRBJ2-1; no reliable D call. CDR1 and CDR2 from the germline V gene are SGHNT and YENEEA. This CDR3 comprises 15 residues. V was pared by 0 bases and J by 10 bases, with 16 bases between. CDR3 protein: CASSLDDRTGREQFF. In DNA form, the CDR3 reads TGTGCCAGCAGCTTAGATGATAGGACGGGCCGGGAGCAGTTCTTC.

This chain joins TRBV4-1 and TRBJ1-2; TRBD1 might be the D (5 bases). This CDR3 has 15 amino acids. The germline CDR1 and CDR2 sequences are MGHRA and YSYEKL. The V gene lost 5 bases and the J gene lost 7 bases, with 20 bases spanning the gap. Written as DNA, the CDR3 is TGCGCCAGCAGCAGATCATCGGGGGAAGTCGTTGGCTACACCTTC. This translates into CASSRSSGEVVGYTF.

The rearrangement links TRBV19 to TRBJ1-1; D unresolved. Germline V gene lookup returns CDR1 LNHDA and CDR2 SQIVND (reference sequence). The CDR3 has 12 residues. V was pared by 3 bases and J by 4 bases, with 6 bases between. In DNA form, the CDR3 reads TGTGCCAGTAGTATTCTCGGCACTGAAGCTTTCTTT. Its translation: CASSILGTEAFF.